Shown below are 23 T cell receptor beta chains from a single sample sequenced in a study of cytomegalovirus exposure and HLA in healthy donors. Primers: 60 Vbeta forward and 13 Jbeta reverse. Assay: immunoSEQ multiplex PCR; the TCRdb copy retains only in-frame clones and omits some. The top ten clones hold roughly 0.4% of a sample with some 200,000 clones, 70% to 80% of them seen once. The specimen was PBMCs. Receptor source: a male donor in good health and CMV-seropositive.

This chain connects TRBV25-1 to TRBJ2-7; D is unclear. Trimming removed 5 bases at V and 2 bases at J, with 19 bases between. Germline V gene lookup returns CDR1 MGHDK and CDR2 SYGVNS. This CDR3 has 16 amino acids. CDR3 protein: CASSPYSGTITYEQYF. The CDR3 bases are TGTGCCAGCAGTCCATACTCCGGTACCATTACCTACGAGCAGTACTTC.

This chain uses TRBV29-1 with TRBJ2-7, with a tentative D call TRBD2 (5 bases). The CDR3 is 13 residues long. Germline CDR1 SQVTM, CDR2 ANQGSEA. V was clipped by 7 bases and J by 4 bases, with 17 bases between them. The CDR3 DNA reads TGCAGCGCCGAGGGTCCTGTCGCGTACGAGCAGTACTTC. Its translation: CSAEGPVAYEQYF.

In its sample, this clone was seen a few times. The gene calls are TRBV4-3 and TRBJ2-3; 11 nucleotides agree with TRBD2. The CDR3 has 19 amino acids. Germline V gene data show CDR1 as LGHNA and CDR2 as YSLEER. The trim removed 3 bases at V and 0 bases at J, leaving 11 bases unmatched. The CDR3 protein is CASSQAALAGGTSTDTQYF. For the CDR3, the DNA is TGCGCCAGCAGCCAGGCCGCTTTAGCGGGGGGGACTAGCACAGATACGCAGTATTTT.

This clone was seen a single time. The chain couples TRBV5-6 to TRBJ1-6; D is perhaps TRBD1 (6 bases). This CDR3 region has 18 residues. The V end was cut by 2 bases, the J end by 0 bases, with 15 bases between. Germline loops: CDR1 SGHDT, CDR2 YYEEEE. This CDR3 is CASSLGQRLSSYNSPLHF. DNA of the CDR3: TGTGCCAGCAGCTTAGGACAGCGATTAAGCTCCTATAATTCACCCCTCCACTTT.

The chain combines TRBV5-1 with TRBJ1-1; 11 bases match TRBD1. The CDR3 is 17 residues long. CDR1 and CDR2 from the germline V gene are SGHRS and YFSETQ. The J segment lost 7 bases and the V segment lost 4 bases, leaving 15 bases of the junction unmatched. CDR3 bases: TGCGCCAGCAGCGTCTCCGGGACAGGGGGGATGACCGTTGAAGCTTTCTTT. Protein: CASSVSGTGGMTVEAFF.

The chain joins TRBV6-5 to TRBJ2-5, with D unresolved. Germline V gene data show CDR1 as MNHEY and CDR2 as SVGAGI. CDR3 size: 12 residues. The germline V and J ends were trimmed by 7 bases and 7 bases, with 13 bases remaining between them. CDR3 sequence: CASTGTEWTQYF. CDR3 in DNA: TGTGCCAGCACCGGTACGGAGTGGACCCAGTACTTC.

CDR3 loop: CASSVSGGLGYNEQFF. The CDR3 nucleotides read TGCGCCAGCAGTGTCAGCGGCGGGTTGGGATACAATGAGCAGTTCTTC. This sequence joins TRBV10-1 and TRBJ2-1; possibly TRBD2 for D (5 bases). The CDR3 contains 16 residues. The germline V and J ends were trimmed by 4 bases and 4 bases, with 17 bases remaining between them. CDR1 and CDR2 from the germline V gene are WNHNN and SYGVQD (reference sequence).

This clone was picked up a small number of times. The chain couples TRBV15 to TRBJ1-2; a possible D gene is TRBD1 (5 bases). CDR1 is LNHNV, CDR2 YYDKDF, per germline (reference sequence). CDR3 length equals 17 residues. V lost 0 bases, J lost 5 bases, and 19 bases lay in between. The CDR3 sequence is CATSRDRSTVKGYGYTF. The DNA for the CDR3 is TGTGCCACCAGCAGAGATCGTAGTACAGTAAAGGGGTATGGCTACACCTTC.

The DNA of the CDR3 is TGTGCCAGCAGTTTGAGTAATGAGCAGTTCTTC. As protein: CASSLSNEQFF. J is TRBJ2-1 and V is TRBV27; D gene uncertain. The CDR3 is made up of 11 amino acids. Germline CDR1 and CDR2: MNHEY and SMNVEV (reference sequence). The V and J ends lost 3 bases and 7 bases respectively, with 4 bases between them.

Points on this clone: In the same sample, other DNA sequences code for this CDR3. The chain carries TRBV27 and TRBJ2-5; D possibly corresponds to TRBD2 (5 bases). Trimming took off 3 bases at V and 1 base at J, with 18 bases between the two ends. Germline V lookup: CDR1 MNHEY, CDR2 SMNVEV (reference sequence). This CDR3 is built from 17 residues. The CDR3 spells CASSFRRTGFGQETQYF. Written as DNA, the CDR3 is TGTGCCAGCAGTTTCCGAAGGACGGGGTTTGGCCAAGAGACCCAGTACTTC.

The chain carries TRBV4-1 and TRBJ2-7; weak D call: TRBD1 (5 bases). The CDR3 spans 15 residues. Germline CDR1 is MGHRA and CDR2 is YSYEKL. Deletions cut 0 bases from V and 1 base from J, with 10 bases between. DNA of the CDR3: TGCGCCAGCAGCCAAGAGGCAGGGTTATCCTACGAGCAGTACTTC. Protein product: CASSQEAGLSYEQYF.

The CDR3 DNA reads TGTGCCATCAGTGACCAGGCGGGGGGCCTCCAAGAGACCCAGTACTTC. Amino acid sequence: CAISDQAGGLQETQYF. The chain joins TRBV10-3 to TRBJ2-5, with 8 bases aligning to TRBD2. Per the germline V gene, CDR1 is ENHRY and CDR2 is SYGVKD. With 3 bases clipped from V and 1 base from J, the junction kept 7 bases outside the gene matches. The CDR3 contains 16 residues.

The chain is built from TRBV6-4 and TRBJ2-1, with D unresolved. The ends were cut back, 5 bases at V and 4 bases at J, with 9 bases in the middle. The CDR3 is 13 residues long. CDR1 MRHNA and CDR2 SNTAGT come from the germline V gene. In DNA form, the CDR3 reads TGTGCCAGCAGTCGCGCAGGTTACAATGAGCAGTTCTTC. Its translation: CASSRAGYNEQFF.

The chain recombines TRBV6-5 with TRBJ2-7, with D possibly matching TRBD1 (6 bases). Germline V gene lookup returns CDR1 MNHEY and CDR2 SVGAGI. This CDR3 region has 14 residues. Trimming shortened V by 0 bases and J by 3 bases, and 9 bases separated the two germline ends. This CDR3 reads CASSYSDRSYEQYF. CDR3 nucleotides: TGTGCCAGCAGTTACTCAGACAGGAGCTACGAGCAGTACTTC.

This clone was seen a single time. The chain couples TRBV4-2 to TRBJ2-1; the D gene is possibly TRBD2 (5 bases). The CDR3 covers 16 residues. Deletions cut 1 base from V and 5 bases from J, with 15 bases between. The germline CDR1 and CDR2 sequences are LGHNA and YNFKEQ. The CDR3 region has the DNA TGTGCCAGCAGCCAAGCAATTGGAGGACCCAACAATGAGCAGTTCTTC. Its protein is CASSQAIGGPNNEQFF.

This rearrangement joins TRBV5-1 to TRBJ2-7, with 7 bases lining up with TRBD1. The CDR3 loop spans 15 amino acids. The germline CDR1 and CDR2 sequences are SGHRS and YFSETQ. Trimming cost V 7 bases and J 2 bases; bases outside gene matches: 12. The CDR3 DNA sequence: TGCGCCAGCCGATTCGGAACAGGGGCGGCCTACGAGCAGTACTTC. The encoded protein is CASRFGTGAAYEQYF. The variable domain in full, completed from reference TRBV5-1 and TRBJ2-7, reads KAGVTQTPRYLIKTRGQQVTLSCSPISGHRSVSWYQQTPGQGLQFLFEYFSETQRNKGNFPGRFSGRQFSNSRSEMNVSTLELGDSALYLCASRFGTGAAYEQYFGPGTRLTVT.

This chain joins TRBV16 and TRBJ1-2; weak D call: TRBD1 (5 bases). Per germline, CDR1 KGHSY and CDR2 FQNENV. This CDR3 spans 12 amino acids. V was shortened by 4 bases and J by 4 bases, with 7 bases between the two germline ends. The CDR3 DNA follows: TGTGCCAGCAGCCTCCAGGGCTATGGCTACACCTTC. Translated: CASSLQGYGYTF.

The chain employs TRBV4-1 and TRBJ2-3; perhaps TRBD1 as D (5 bases). This CDR3 is 15 amino acids long. V was clipped by 1 base and J by 2 bases, with 10 bases between them. Germline CDR1 and CDR2: MGHRA and YSYEKL. The CDR3 reads CASSQGWGLTDTQYF. DNA for the CDR3: TGCGCCAGCAGCCAAGGGTGGGGCCTCACAGATACGCAGTATTTT.

The chain uses TRBV4-2 and TRBJ2-1, with TRBD1 as a possible D gene (5 bases). The CDR3 spans 13 residues. Germline V CDR1 and CDR2: LGHNA, YNFKEQ. Trimming took off 6 bases at V and 5 bases at J, with 11 bases between the two ends. CDR3 sequence (DNA): TGTGCCAGCAGTCCTGTACAGGACAATGAGCAGTTCTTC. Protein: CASSPVQDNEQFF.

A single count supports this clone. Germline is not matched at one junction end, which may reflect a read error. This chain links TRBV7-9 with TRBJ2-6; D gene unclear. This CDR3 spans 15 amino acids. The germline V gene encodes CDR1 SEHNR and CDR2 FQNEAQ (reference sequence). The CDR3 reads CSSSLPLSGANVLTF. Here the CDR3 DNA reads TGTTCCAGCAGCTTACCGTTATCTGGGGCCAACGTCCTGACTTTC.

The chain couples TRBV18 to TRBJ2-6, with D possibly matching TRBD1 (6 bases). Germline assignment: CDR1 KGHSH and CDR2 LQKENI. The CDR3 totals 14 residues. Trimming took 6 bases from V and 4 from J, leaving 10 bases between them. The CDR3 DNA reads TGTGCCAGCTCCACAGGGTCCGGGGCCAACGTCCTGACTTTC. It translates to CASSTGSGANVLTF.

The CDR3 reads CASSSWAGGRGYGYTF. The CDR3 coding sequence is TGTGCCAGCAGTTCCTGGGCGGGGGGCCGGGGCTATGGCTACACCTTC. The gene calls are TRBV27 and TRBJ1-2, with D possibly matching TRBD1 (6 bases). The germline V gene encodes CDR1 MNHEY and CDR2 SMNVEV (reference sequence). This CDR3 spans 16 amino acids. The V gene lost 4 bases and the J gene lost 4 bases, with 19 bases spanning the gap.

CDR3 loop: CASSLTSGRAGETQYF. The CDR3, as DNA: TGTGCCAGCAGCTTGACTAGCGGGAGAGCAGGGGAGACCCAGTACTTC. The J gene is TRBJ2-5, the V gene TRBV7-9; 12 bases map to TRBD2. V lost 3 bases, J lost 5 bases, and 7 bases stayed unmatched. This CDR3 has 16 amino acids. Germline CDR1 reads SEHNR; CDR2 reads FQNEAQ (reference sequence).